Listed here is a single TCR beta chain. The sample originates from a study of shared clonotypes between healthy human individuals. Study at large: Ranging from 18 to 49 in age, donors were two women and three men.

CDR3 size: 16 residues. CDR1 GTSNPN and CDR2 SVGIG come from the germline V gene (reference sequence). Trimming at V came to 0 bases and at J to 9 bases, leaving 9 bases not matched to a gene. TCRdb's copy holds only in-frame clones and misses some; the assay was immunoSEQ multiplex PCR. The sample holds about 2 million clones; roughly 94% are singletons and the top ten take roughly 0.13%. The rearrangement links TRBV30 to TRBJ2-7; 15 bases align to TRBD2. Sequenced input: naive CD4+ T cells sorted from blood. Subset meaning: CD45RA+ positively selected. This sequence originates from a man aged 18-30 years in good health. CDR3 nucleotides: TGTGCCTGGAGTGTACTTCGGACTAGCGGGGGGGCCGGGCAGTACTTC. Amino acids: CAWSVLRTSGGAGQYF. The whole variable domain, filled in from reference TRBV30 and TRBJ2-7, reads SQTIHQWPATLVQPVGSPLSLECTVEGTSNPNLYWYRQAAGRGLQLLFYSVGIGQISSEVPQNLSASRPQDRQFILSSKKLLLSDSGFYLCAWSVLRTSGGAGQYFGPGTRLTVT.